This T cell receptor beta chain was profiled in a study of beta chain features in type 1 diabetes. Sequenced material consisted of expressed TCRB transcripts (all of the isolated RNA was reverse transcribed). Some clones are missing from TCRdb's copy, which holds only in-frame ones; the method was immunoSEQ multiplex PCR. This table holds around 340,000 clones, 8% found once. Looked up from germline, CDR1 is LNHDA and CDR2 is SQIVND (reference sequence). The CDR3 contains 15 residues. V lost 3 bases to trimming and J lost 4 bases; unmatched junction nucleotides: 4. The chain has TRBV19 and TRBJ2-1; TRBD2 matches 9 bases. The source is a woman in her late teens or twenties in good health. Material for sequencing was central memory CD4+ T cells from blood. In DNA, the CDR3 is TGTGCCAGTAGTATTCGGACTAGCGAGTACAATGAGCAGTTCTTC. This translates into CASSIRTSEYNEQFF. Based on the CDR3 plus reference TRBV19 and TRBJ2-1, the full variable domain is DGGITQSPKYLFRKEGQNVTLSCEQNLNHDAMYWYRQDPGQGLRLIYYSQIVNDFQKGDIAEGYSVSREKKESFPLTVTSAQKNPTAFYLCASSIRTSEYNEQFFGPGTRLTVL.